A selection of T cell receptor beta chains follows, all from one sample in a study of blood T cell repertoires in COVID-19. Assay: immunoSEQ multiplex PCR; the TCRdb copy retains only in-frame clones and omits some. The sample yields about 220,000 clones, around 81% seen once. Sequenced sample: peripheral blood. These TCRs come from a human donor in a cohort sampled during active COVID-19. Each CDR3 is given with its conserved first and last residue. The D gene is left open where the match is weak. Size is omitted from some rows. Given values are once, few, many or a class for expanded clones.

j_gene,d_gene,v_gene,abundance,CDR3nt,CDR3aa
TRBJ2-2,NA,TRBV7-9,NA,TGTGCCAGCAGCCCTACTGGGGGGGCCTCCTCCGGGGAGCTGTTTTTT,CASSPTGGASSGELFF
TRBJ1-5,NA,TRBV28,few,TGTGCCAGCAGTCCCCCCCCTTTCGGGATCACCAATCAGCCCCAGCATTTT,CASSPPPFGITNQPQHF
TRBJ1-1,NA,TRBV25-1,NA,TGTGCCAGCAGTGAATCCGGCAGGGTCACCCTGAACACTGAAGCTTTCTTT,CASSESGRVTLNTEAFF
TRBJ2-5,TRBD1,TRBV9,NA,TGTGCCAGCAGCGTATTTGGAACAGGGGGACCCGAGACCCAGTACTTC,CASSVFGTGGPETQYF
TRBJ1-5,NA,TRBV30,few,TGTGCCTGGAGTGTAGGGGCAAATCAGCCCCAGCATTTT,CAWSVGANQPQHF
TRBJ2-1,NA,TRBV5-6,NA,TGTGCCAGCCGGTTTCTTCAGGGGCTTGTAAGGGATGAGCAGTTCTTC,CASRFLQGLVRDEQFF
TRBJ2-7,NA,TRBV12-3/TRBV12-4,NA,TGTGCCAGCAGTAAGACAGTGAGGGAGCAGTACTTC,CASSKTVREQYF
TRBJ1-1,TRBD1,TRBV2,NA,TGTGCCAGCGGATGGGCCAGGGGGCTAGCTTTCTTT,CASGWARGLAFF
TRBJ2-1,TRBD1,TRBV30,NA,TGTGCCTTGACAGGGCCGAGCTCCTACAATGAGCAGTTCTTC,CALTGPSSYNEQFF
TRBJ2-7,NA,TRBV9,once,TGTGCCAGCAGCGTAGGAGGGGGTATCGGAAGGTACGAGCAGTACTTC,CASSVGGGIGRYEQYF
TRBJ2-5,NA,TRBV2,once,TGTGCCAGCAGCCCGGGACTGAACGGGGGAGGGGGACAAGAGACCCAGTACTTC,CASSPGLNGGGGQETQYF
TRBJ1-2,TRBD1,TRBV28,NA,TGTGCCAGCAGTTTAGGACAGGGGAACTATGGCTACACCTTC,CASSLGQGNYGYTF
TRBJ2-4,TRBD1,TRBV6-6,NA,TGTGCCAGCAGATCCGGACAGGGGCTCGGCAAAAACATTCAGTACTTC,CASRSGQGLGKNIQYF
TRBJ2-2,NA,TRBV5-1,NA,TGCGCCAGCCGCCCGGCAGGTTCGAACACCGGGGAGCTGTTTTTT,CASRPAGSNTGELFF
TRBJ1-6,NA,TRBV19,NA,TGTGCCAGTAGACATGAGGGGGAAAATTCACCCCTCCACTTT,CASRHEGENSPLHF
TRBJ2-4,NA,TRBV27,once,TGTGCCAGCAGCTCGCAGCTAGTCAAAAACATTCAGTACTTC,CASSSQLVKNIQYF
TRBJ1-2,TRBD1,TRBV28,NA,TGTGCCAGCAGTTTATCTCCGGGACAGCCCTCTGGCTACACCTTC,CASSLSPGQPSGYTF
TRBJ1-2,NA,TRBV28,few,TGTGCCAGCAGTTTATGGAGGAGGCAGGGACACGGCTACACCTTC,CASSLWRRQGHGYTF
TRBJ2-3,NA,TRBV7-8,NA,TGTGCCAGCAGCTCGACTGGAGATACGCAGTATTTT,CASSSTGDTQYF
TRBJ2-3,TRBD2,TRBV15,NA,TGTGCCACCGGACTAGCGGTCTCAGATACGCAGTATTTT,CATGLAVSDTQYF
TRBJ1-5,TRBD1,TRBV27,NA,TGTGCCAGCAGTTTTACAGGGGGCAATCAGCCCCAGCATTTT,CASSFTGGNQPQHF
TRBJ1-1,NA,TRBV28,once,TGTGCCAGCAATGGGCAGCCGCTTGAAGCTTTCTTT,CASNGQPLEAFF
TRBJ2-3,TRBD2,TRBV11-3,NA,TGTGCCAGCAGCCGGGGACTAGCGGTCACAGATACGCAGTATTTT,CASSRGLAVTDTQYF
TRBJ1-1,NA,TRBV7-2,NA,TGTGCCAGCAGCCAAACGGGTGTTGAAGCTTTCTTT,CASSQTGVEAFF
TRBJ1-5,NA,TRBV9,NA,TGTGCCAGCAGTCCCAGGGGCAGCAATCAGCCCCAGCATTTT,CASSPRGSNQPQHF
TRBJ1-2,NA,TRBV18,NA,TGTGCCAGCTCACAAGACCTGTTGGGCAGACGGAACTATGGCTACACCTTC,CASSQDLLGRRNYGYTF
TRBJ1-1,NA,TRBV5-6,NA,TGTGCCAGCAGCTTGCCCTTCGGGGGGAATGCTTTCTTT,CASSLPFGGNAFF
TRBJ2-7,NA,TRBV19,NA,TGTGCCAGTAGCCCCCCAGGGATGCCCTACGAGCAGTACTTC,CASSPPGMPYEQYF
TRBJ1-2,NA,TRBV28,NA,TGTGCCAGCAGTCCCACAGGGCAGGTTGAAGTTGCGTATGGCTACACCTTC,CASSPTGQVEVAYGYTF
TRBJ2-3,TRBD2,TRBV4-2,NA,TGTGCCAGCAGCTCTACTGGTCGGGGGGGCCCAGATACGCAGTATTTT,CASSSTGRGGPDTQYF
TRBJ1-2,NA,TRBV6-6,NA,TGTGCCAGCAGTTACTCGCGTGAAGATGGCTACACCTTC,CASSYSREDGYTF
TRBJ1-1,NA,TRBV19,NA,TGTGCCAGTAGTCCCCCTATACAGGCTCTCATGAACACTGAAGCTTTCTTT,CASSPPIQALMNTEAFF
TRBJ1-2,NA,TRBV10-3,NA,TGTGCCATCAGTGAGACCGGACAGAGGGTAACTGGCTACACCTTC,CAISETGQRVTGYTF
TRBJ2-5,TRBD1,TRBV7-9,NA,TGTGCCAGCAGACCCCGGACAGGGGGAAGTGGAGAGACCCAGTACTTC,CASRPRTGGSGETQYF
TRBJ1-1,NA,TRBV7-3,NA,TGTGCCAGCAGCTTATACCGGGGGGCTGAAGCTTTCTTT,CASSLYRGAEAFF
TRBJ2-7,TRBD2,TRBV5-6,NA,TGTGCCAGCAGCTCCGGACTAGCGGCTACCTACGAGCAGTACTTC,CASSSGLAATYEQYF
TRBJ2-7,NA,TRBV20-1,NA,TGCAGTGCTAGTCGGGACATAGTAGAGCAGTACTTC,CSASRDIVEQYF
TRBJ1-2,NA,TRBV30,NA,TGTGCCTGGAGGGGCAGCTTCCTGACCTACTATGGCTACACCTTC,CAWRGSFLTYYGYTF
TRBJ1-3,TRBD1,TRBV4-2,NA,TGTGCCAGCAGCCCCCCCCGCACTACAGGGGTACCTGGAAACACCATATATTTT,CASSPPRTTGVPGNTIYF
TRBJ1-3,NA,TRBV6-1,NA,TGTGCCAGCAGTGAGAGTGCAGGGGACTCTGGAAACACCATATATTTT,CASSESAGDSGNTIYF
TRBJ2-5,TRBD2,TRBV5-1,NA,TGCGCCAGCAGCGCGGAGGGGAGGGTCTCCAAAGAGACCCAGTACTTC,CASSAEGRVSKETQYF
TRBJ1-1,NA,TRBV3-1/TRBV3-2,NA,TGTGCCAGCAGCCCTTTCACAGGAGCGAACACTGAAGCTTTCTTT,CASSPFTGANTEAFF